Listed below are T cell receptor beta chains from one sample, sequenced in a study of CXCR3-negative and CXCR3-positive naive CD8 T cells. After re-calling the 5' RACE reads, TCRdb lists one entry per CDR3 protein, DNA absent. This sample lists 90,000 to 150,000 distinct CDR3 sequences; its ten largest clones have around 0.36%. Sequencing used naive CXCR3+ CD8+ T cells from blood. These receptors were obtained from a human donor in good health. Some clones in this sample may be carry-over from other donors' samples. Both conserved end residues are part of each CDR3. The order of the fields is V gene, J gene, CDR3 length, CDR3 protein.

v_gene: TRBV6-1
j_gene: TRBJ2-7
len: 16
CDR3aa: CASLPGLAGELYEQYF

v_gene: TRBV12-3/TRBV12-4
j_gene: TRBJ2-1
len: 16
CDR3aa: CASSGGLGVGGNEQFF

v_gene: TRBV7-2
j_gene: TRBJ2-7
len: 16
CDR3aa: CASSLGQGMSSYEQYF

v_gene: TRBV12-3/TRBV12-4
j_gene: TRBJ1-5
len: 17
CDR3aa: CASTDALVGAGDQPQHF

v_gene: TRBV12-3/TRBV12-4
j_gene: TRBJ2-1
len: 13
CDR3aa: CASSLAVEMEQFF

v_gene: TRBV20-1
j_gene: TRBJ2-1
len: 21
CDR3aa: CSARDSTAGPPRPARLDEQFF

v_gene: TRBV29-1
j_gene: TRBJ2-2
len: 12
CDR3aa: CSVEDGGLELFF

v_gene: TRBV6-5
j_gene: TRBJ2-1
len: 15
CDR3aa: CASSYGDGANNEQFF

v_gene: TRBV4-1
j_gene: TRBJ2-5
len: 14
CDR3aa: CASSQAGGKETQYF

v_gene: TRBV29-1
j_gene: TRBJ2-2
len: 12
CDR3aa: CSVDSNSGELFF

v_gene: TRBV20-1
j_gene: TRBJ2-4
len: 14
CDR3aa: CSAREGRGGDIQYF

v_gene: TRBV3-1
j_gene: TRBJ2-7
len: 13
CDR3aa: CASSQDEGVEQYF

v_gene: TRBV4-3
j_gene: TRBJ2-7
len: 16
CDR3aa: CASSQSAGPLGYEQYF

v_gene: TRBV29-1
j_gene: TRBJ2-3
len: 16
CDR3aa: CSVEGLAGRSGDTQYF

v_gene: TRBV29-1
j_gene: TRBJ2-5
len: 14
CDR3aa: CSVEGTTSVETQYF

v_gene: TRBV7-3
j_gene: TRBJ2-7
len: 13
CDR3aa: CASSLDRVDEQYF

v_gene: TRBV28
j_gene: TRBJ1-2
len: 14
CDR3aa: CASSSLGVNYGYTF

v_gene: TRBV5-1
j_gene: TRBJ2-3
len: 14
CDR3aa: CASSKGGLTDTQYF

v_gene: TRBV7-9
j_gene: TRBJ2-7
len: 13
CDR3aa: CASSLTPSYEQYF

v_gene: TRBV13
j_gene: TRBJ2-7
len: 13
CDR3aa: CASSLGVRTQQYF

v_gene: TRBV28
j_gene: TRBJ2-2
len: 15
CDR3aa: CASSFVPPDTGELFF

v_gene: TRBV10-3
j_gene: TRBJ2-1
len: 19
CDR3aa: CAISEPTQSTGSPYNEQFF

v_gene: TRBV12-3/TRBV12-4
j_gene: TRBJ2-1
len: 15
CDR3aa: CASSPTLGSYNEQLF

v_gene: TRBV20-1
j_gene: TRBJ2-5
len: 15
CDR3aa: CSARAGGTAQETQYF

v_gene: TRBV5-8
j_gene: TRBJ1-2
len: 11
CDR3aa: CASSPFLGYTF

v_gene: TRBV11-1
j_gene: TRBJ2-7
len: 15
CDR3aa: CASSLGDRGFYEQYF

v_gene: TRBV7-8
j_gene: TRBJ2-2
len: 15
CDR3aa: CASSLVGANTGELFF

v_gene: TRBV5-1
j_gene: TRBJ1-1
len: 11
CDR3aa: CASSSYTEAFF

v_gene: TRBV4-3
j_gene: TRBJ2-3
len: 17
CDR3aa: CASSQEIGGAIGDTQYF

v_gene: TRBV7-9
j_gene: TRBJ1-1
len: 15
CDR3aa: CASSSRQGRETEAFF